This passage covers 6 T cell receptor beta chains from one sample sequenced in a study of blood T cell repertoires in COVID-19. The data were produced by immunoSEQ multiplex PCR, yet TCRdb's version contains in-frame clones alone and is incomplete. The sample lists under 80,000 clones, about 90% occurring once. Material for sequencing was peripheral blood. The receptor set was obtained from an older man in a cohort sampled during active COVID-19.

The V gene is TRBV23-1, the J gene TRBJ2-7; 12 bases map to TRBD1. TRBV23-1 is marked as an open reading frame, function uncertain. The CDR3 has 17 amino acids. Trimming cost V 3 bases and J 3 bases; bases outside gene matches: 9. The CDR3 DNA is TGCGCCAGCAGTCAGTTCTCCGGGACAGGGGGCTACTACGAGCAGTACGTC. Amino acids: CASSQFSGTGGYYEQYV.

This clone was seen a single time. This chain links TRBV2 with TRBJ1-1, with unresolved D. CDR1 and CDR2 from the germline V gene are SNHLY and FYNNEI. V shed 6 bases and J shed 7 bases, with 21 bases lying between them. The CDR3 is made up of 15 amino acids. CDR3 nucleotide sequence: TGTGCCAGCAGGGCCCCGTCTGCGGCCCATAATGAAGCTTTCTTT. Amino acid sequence: CASRAPSAAHNEAFF.

The CDR3: CASSSQGSQETQYF. CDR3 sequence (DNA): TGTGCCAGCAGCTCGCAGGGTAGCCAAGAGACCCAGTACTTC. The chain uses TRBV7-8 and TRBJ2-5; D possibly corresponds to TRBD1 (5 bases). The CDR3 consists of 14 residues. Per germline, CDR1 SGHVS and CDR2 FQNEAQ. V lost 4 bases to trimming and J lost 1 base, with 10 bases between them.

The chain has TRBV19 and TRBJ1-1; D perhaps matches TRBD1 (6 bases). Germline CDR1 LNHDA, CDR2 SQIVND (reference sequence). V shed 11 bases and J shed 5 bases, with 27 bases lying between them. The CDR3 sequence is 16 residues long. The CDR3 nucleotides are TGTGCCTGTATCTCCGGACAGACCATTTTTGGAACTGAAGCTTTCTTT. Its translation is CACISGQTIFGTEAFF. Full variable domain (rest looked up from reference TRBV19 and TRBJ1-1): DGGITQSPKYLFRKEGQNVTLSCEQNLNHDAMYWYRQDPGQGLRLIYYSQIVNDFQKGDIAEGYSVSREKKESFPLTVTSAQKNPTAFYLCACISGQTIFGTEAFFGQGTRLTVV.

The V call is TRBV10-3, the J call TRBJ2-1, with D possibly matching TRBD2 (6 bases). The V end was cut by 4 bases, the J end by 8 bases, with 12 bases between. The CDR3 runs to 13 residues. The V gene's germline CDR1 is ENHRY and CDR2 SYGVKD. The CDR3 loop reads CAISAGTHYEQFF. CDR3 DNA: TGTGCCATCAGTGCCGGGACTCACTATGAGCAGTTCTTC.

This clone was seen only a few times. V is TRBV5-1 and J is TRBJ1-4; TRBD1 matches 7 bases. The CDR3 spans 14 residues. V was clipped by 4 bases and J by 4 bases; unmatched bases: 4. The germline gives CDR1 SGHRS, CDR2 YFSETQ. DNA of the CDR3: TGCGCCAGCAGCCTGGGACAGATTAATGAAAAACTGTTTTTT. Protein product: CASSLGQINEKLFF.